The 31 T cell receptor beta chains below come from one sample, sequenced in a study of CD8 T cells in ankylosing spondylitis. The antigens of these receptors remain unknown. Findings of the study overall: Ankylosing spondylitis blood appeared to be characterized by a TCR beta motif of 8 or 9 highly homologous variants.

TCRdb re-analysed the 5' RACE reads in MiXCR, keeping a single row per CDR3 protein. The sample includes about 500,000 distinct CDR3 sequences, about 5.4% seen only once; the top ten take under 4.5%. Material for sequencing was blood, either unsorted or a sorted T cell fraction (not recorded which). These receptors came from a male donor with ankylosing spondylitis.

This rearrangement joins TRBV21-1 to TRBJ2-1; TRBD1 is the table's D call, not checked against the DNA. TRBV21-1 is a documented pseudogene. The CDR3 runs to 17 residues. The CDR3 protein is CASSKGLRDRVIYEQFF. As DNA, the CDR3 is TGTGCCAGCAGCAAAGGCCTCCGGGACAGGGTAATTTATGAGCAGTTCTTC.

This clonotype was observed many times. V is TRBV5-1 and J is TRBJ2-1; no clear D gene. Germline values: CDR1 SGHRS, CDR2 YFSETQ. CDR3 length equals 15 residues. V dropped 5 bases and J dropped 5 bases, with 17 bases sitting between them. As DNA, the CDR3 is TGCGCCAGCAGTTCTCTTCGGGTAAACCACAATGAGCAGTTCTTC. Translating gives CASSSLRVNHNEQFF. Combining the CDR3 with reference TRBV5-1 and TRBJ2-1 gives the whole variable domain KAGVTQTPRYLIKTRGQQVTLSCSPISGHRSVSWYQQTPGQGLQFLFEYFSETQRNKGNFPGRFSGRQFSNSRSEMNVSTLELGDSALYLCASSSLRVNHNEQFFGPGTRLTVL.

This clonotype has only a few counts. The V call is TRBV30, the J call TRBJ2-7, with 8 bases that match TRBD2. The CDR3 is made up of 11 amino acids. Trimming removed 8 bases from V and 5 bases from J; junction bases left unmatched: 5. Germline CDR1 is GTSNPN and CDR2 is SVGIG (reference sequence). The CDR3 DNA is TGTGCCAGTGGACTAGCTAACGAGCAGTACTTC. This gives the protein CASGLANEQYF.

This clonotype has just a few counts. The chain recombines TRBV6-1 with TRBJ2-7, with 9 bases matching TRBD2. The germline V gene has CDR1 MNHNS and CDR2 SASEGT. The CDR3 loop spans 15 amino acids. V dropped 5 bases and J dropped 3; count of bases not matched to a gene: 8. CDR3 protein: CASSRGREGIYEQYF. CDR3 bases: TGTGCCAGCAGTAGGGGGCGGGAGGGAATCTACGAGCAGTACTTC.

There are many counts of this clonotype. The V call is TRBV5-6, the J call TRBJ2-7; no clear D. V lost 4 bases and J lost 0, with 14 bases in between. The germline CDR1 and CDR2 sequences are SGHDT and YYEEEE. The CDR3 totals 15 residues. The CDR3: CASSLGPFSSYEQYF. The CDR3 DNA reads as TGTGCCAGCAGCCTTGGACCTTTTAGCTCCTACGAGCAGTACTTC.

This clonotype has at least ten counts. The chain recombines TRBV29-1 with TRBJ2-1; 10 nucleotides agree with TRBD2. J was trimmed by 9 bases and V by 6 bases; bases with no gene match: 5. Germline-derived CDR1 and CDR2 are SQVTM and ANQGSEA. The CDR3 loop spans 12 amino acids. The CDR3 protein is CSVASGSGEQFF. In DNA form, the CDR3 reads TGCAGCGTGGCTAGCGGGAGTGGTGAGCAGTTCTTC.

The chain couples TRBV6-1 to TRBJ2-4; D ambiguous. The CDR3 spans 19 residues. Germline CDR1 MNHNS, CDR2 SASEGT. With 0 bases removed from V and 1 base from J, the gap between germline ends came to 19 bases. CDR3 amino acids: CASSEAAGRTFTAKNIQYF. For the CDR3, the DNA is TGTGCCAGCAGTGAAGCGGCTGGACGTACCTTTACTGCCAAAAACATTCAGTACTTC.

This clonotype occurred a few times. The chain employs TRBV20-1 and TRBJ2-1, with 10 bases aligning to TRBD2. The CDR3 is 16 residues long. Losses at the gene ends were 0 bases for V and 3 bases for J; bases not matched to a gene: 5. Germline V gene sequence: CDR1 DFQATT, CDR2 SNEGSKA (reference sequence). Written as DNA, the CDR3 is TGCAGTGCTAGAGAGGCTAGCGGGAGAAACTACAATGAGCAGTTCTTC. It specifies CSAREASGRNYNEQFF.

This clonotype was picked up many times. This chain connects TRBV3-1 to TRBJ2-2; D is unclear. Trimming took off 3 bases at V and 7 bases at J, with 6 bases between the two ends. The germline CDR1 and CDR2 sequences are LGHDT and YNNKEL (reference sequence). The CDR3 extends over 12 amino acids. The CDR3 is CASSHLNGELFF. As DNA, the CDR3 is TGTGCCAGCAGCCACCTCAACGGGGAGCTGTTTTTT. The whole variable domain, remainder taken from reference TRBV3-1 and TRBJ2-2, is DTAVSQTPKYLVTQMGNDKSIKCEQNLGHDTMYWYKQDSKKFLKIMFSYNNKELIINETVPNRFSPKSPDKAHLNLHINSLELGDSAVYFCASSHLNGELFFGEGSRLTVL.

The rearrangement joins TRBV7-2 to TRBJ2-2; TRBD2 matches at 8 bases. The CDR3 sequence is 14 residues long. The germline CDR1 and CDR2 sequences are SGHTA and FQGNSA. The trim removed 3 bases at V and 8 bases at J, leaving 5 bases unmatched. The CDR3 DNA reads as TGTGCCAGCAGCTTGCGGGGGGCGCGTGGGGAGCTGTTTTTT. Encoded protein: CASSLRGARGELFF.

This clonotype has a count of ten or more. V and J are TRBV13 and TRBJ1-2; D may be TRBD1 (5 bases). Germline V gives CDR1 PRHDT, CDR2 FYEKMQ (reference sequence). The CDR3 has 14 amino acids. The V end lost 5 bases, the J end lost 2 bases, and 12 bases lay between the germline ends. CDR3 DNA sequence: TGTGCCAGCAGCCATCCGGGACTCAACTATGGCTACACCTTC. This encodes CASSHPGLNYGYTF. The full variable domain, with the rest looked up from reference TRBV13 and TRBJ1-2, is AAGVIQSPRHLIKEKRETATLKCYPIPRHDTVYWYQQGPGQDPQFLISFYEKMQSDKGSIPDRFSAQQFSDYHSELNMSSLELGDSALYFCASSHPGLNYGYTFGSGTRLTVV.

This clonotype showed up many times. This chain joins TRBV12-3 or TRBV12-4 and TRBJ1-1; tentatively, D is TRBD1 (6 bases). This CDR3 spans 14 amino acids. Between the trimmed V and J ends, which lost 8 bases and 0 bases, there was a span of 13 bases. The CDR3 spells CASGTGDMNTEAFF. The CDR3 DNA is TGTGCCAGCGGAACGGGGGACATGAACACTGAAGCTTTCTTT.

The sample holds many counts of this clonotype. The gene calls are TRBV12-3 or TRBV12-4 and TRBJ1-5; D gene ambiguous. V was cut by 5 bases and J by 4 bases, with 9 bases left in between. The CDR3 sequence is 13 residues long. The CDR3 spells CASSPQFNQPQHF. DNA for the CDR3: TGTGCCAGCAGTCCGCAATTTAATCAGCCCCAGCATTTT.

This clonotype was detected many times. The gene calls are TRBV25-1 and TRBJ1-5; D is unclear. Per the germline V gene, CDR1 is MGHDK and CDR2 is SYGVNS. This CDR3 comprises 14 residues. V was cut by 4 bases and J by 5 bases, with 12 bases left in between. CDR3 nucleotide sequence: TGTGCCAGCAGTGGGGCCGAGGGCCATCAGCCCCAGCATTTT. Translation: CASSGAEGHQPQHF.

This clonotype was counted at least ten times. The genes are TRBV6-1 and TRBJ1-2; D is uncertain. With 5 bases removed from V and 5 bases from J, the gap between germline ends came to 15 bases. Looked up from germline, CDR1 is MNHNS and CDR2 is SASEGT. The CDR3 loop spans 14 amino acids. The CDR3 nucleotides read TGTGCCAGCAGTACCCCCCAAAGGCCTTATGGCTACACCTTC. Protein product: CASSTPQRPYGYTF.

This clonotype was detected ten times or more. This chain joins TRBV7-9 and TRBJ1-4, with D possibly matching TRBD1 (5 bases). The CDR3 runs to 15 residues. The V and J ends lost 3 bases and 4 bases respectively, with 12 bases between them. Germline CDR1 is SEHNR and CDR2 is FQNEAQ (reference sequence). As DNA, the CDR3 is TGTGCCAGCAGCTTCGGGACCTTAATTAATGAAAAACTGTTTTTT. Translating it yields CASSFGTLINEKLFF.

This clonotype was seen many times. This CDR3 reads CASSLGRGHTEAFF. CDR3 in DNA: TGTGCCAGCAGCTTAGGCAGGGGTCACACTGAAGCTTTCTTT. The chain couples TRBV7-9 to TRBJ1-1; possibly TRBD1 for D (6 bases). CDR1 is SEHNR and CDR2 is FQNEAQ in the germline V gene (reference sequence). This CDR3 region has 14 residues. V lost 1 base and J 3 bases, leaving 9 bases between the germline ends.

The sample holds many counts of this clonotype. The chain has TRBV20-1 and TRBJ1-4; weak D call: TRBD1 (5 bases). V was clipped by 4 bases and J by 6 bases, with 9 bases between them. Germline V CDR1 and CDR2: DFQATT, SNEGSKA (reference sequence). The CDR3 spans 12 residues. CDR3 residues: CSAKGRDEKLFF. The CDR3 bases are TGCAGTGCTAAAGGCAGGGATGAAAAACTGTTTTTT.

This clonotype occurred many times. The rearrangement links TRBV5-1 to TRBJ1-1; D not resolved. Trimming removed 6 bases from V and 8 bases from J, with 11 bases in between. The germline V gene has CDR1 SGHRS and CDR2 YFSETQ. This CDR3 region has 11 residues. CDR3 region: CASTQEGEAFF. Written as DNA, the CDR3 is TGCGCCAGCACCCAAGAGGGAGAAGCTTTCTTT.

On this clonotype itself: Just one base apart from a much larger clone, this may be a read error. This chain connects TRBV4-3 to TRBJ2-1, with D perhaps matching TRBD2 (6 bases). The V gene lost 1 base and the J gene lost 0 bases, with 7 bases spanning the gap. This CDR3 is 15 amino acids long. The V gene's germline CDR1 is LGHNA and CDR2 YSLEER. CDR3 DNA sequence: TGCGCCAGCAGCCAAGCGGGACTCTCCTACAATGAGCAGTTCTTC. Residues: CASSQAGLSYNEQFF.

This clonotype appeared a few times. The chain recombines TRBV5-1 with TRBJ2-3; 13 bases match TRBD2. V dropped 3 bases and J dropped 1; count of bases not matched to a gene: 5. Germline V gives CDR1 SGHRS, CDR2 YFSETQ. This CDR3 has 17 residues. CDR3 bases: TGCGCCAGCAGCTGGCAACTAGCGGGAGGGGGCACAGATACGCAGTATTTT. Translation: CASSWQLAGGGTDTQYF.

This clonotype was observed many times. This chain uses TRBV5-1 with TRBJ1-1, with unresolved D. Trimming pared 5 bases from V and 1 base from J, leaving 9 bases between. The CDR3 runs to 13 residues. The germline V gene encodes CDR1 SGHRS and CDR2 YFSETQ. CDR3 in amino acids: CASSTGENTEAFF. The DNA for the CDR3 is TGCGCCAGCAGTACCGGGGAGAACACTGAAGCTTTCTTT.

Ten or more counts support this clonotype. The V and J genes are TRBV12-3 or TRBV12-4 and TRBJ2-7; D is undetermined. V lost 3 bases to trimming and J lost 5 bases, with 11 bases between them. The CDR3 has 13 amino acids. CDR3 DNA sequence: TGTGCCAGCAGTTTCCTGCCTGGGGACGAGCAGTACTTC. It specifies CASSFLPGDEQYF.

Ten or more counts support this clonotype. V usage is TRBV4-3 and J usage is TRBJ2-5, with TRBD1 identical over 8 bases. With 5 bases clipped from V and 7 bases from J, the junction kept 12 bases outside the gene matches. This CDR3 spans 15 amino acids. The germline gives CDR1 LGHNA, CDR2 YSLEER. CDR3 DNA: TGCGCCAGCAGCTCGGACAGGGTCAGGGGGAGGACCCAGTACTTC. It codes for CASSSDRVRGRTQYF.

There are many counts of this clonotype. The rearrangement links TRBV28 to TRBJ1-5; perhaps TRBD1 as D (5 bases). Germline V gene lookup returns CDR1 MDHEN and CDR2 SYDVKM. There are 14 residues in the CDR3. Trimming took off 5 bases at V and 5 bases at J, with 13 bases between the two ends. The CDR3 loop is CASSLRGRDQPQHF. The DNA of the CDR3 is TGTGCCAGCAGTCTCCGGGGCCGAGATCAGCCCCAGCATTTT.

The table lists this clonotype with many counts. The chain carries TRBV4-1 and TRBJ2-7, with 7 bases lining up with TRBD1. V lost 5 bases to trimming and J lost 0 bases; unmatched junction nucleotides: 10. The germline CDR1 and CDR2 sequences are MGHRA and YSYEKL. This CDR3 spans 16 amino acids. The CDR3 coding sequence is TGCGCCAGCAGCAAGAACGGACAGGAGATCTCCTACGAGCAGTACTTC. This encodes CASSKNGQEISYEQYF.

At least ten counts were recorded for this clonotype. The V call is TRBV5-1, the J call TRBJ1-4, with TRBD1 matching 7 bases. The germline V gene has CDR1 SGHRS and CDR2 YFSETQ. V shed 4 bases and J 8 bases; nucleotides not matched to a gene: 8. This CDR3 spans 14 amino acids. CDR3 residues: CASSKDRTTEKLFF. CDR3 DNA sequence: TGCGCCAGCAGCAAGGACAGGACGACCGAAAAACTGTTTTTT.

This clonotype was seen repeatedly, ten times or more. V gene TRBV20-1 combines with J gene TRBJ2-1; the D is unclear. The CDR3 is 10 amino acids. Germline-derived CDR1 and CDR2 are DFQATT and SNEGSKA (reference sequence). V lost 3 bases and J lost 7, with 4 bases in between. The CDR3 DNA follows: TGCAGTGCTAGGTGGAATGAGCAGTTCTTC. Encoded protein: CSARWNEQFF.

This clonotype has a handful of counts. The chain joins TRBV20-1 to TRBJ2-7, with D unresolved. V shed 5 bases and J shed 4 bases, with 9 bases lying between them. This CDR3 comprises 11 residues. CDR1 is DFQATT, CDR2 SNEGSKA, per germline (reference sequence). The CDR3 bases are TGCAGTGCTCACATACCTTACGAGCAGTACTTC. Protein product: CSAHIPYEQYF.

The chain combines TRBV7-8 with TRBJ2-7; 7 nucleotides align to TRBD2. Germline V gene lookup returns CDR1 SGHVS and CDR2 FQNEAQ. The CDR3 totals 13 residues. V dropped 7 bases and J dropped 0; count of bases not matched to a gene: 3. CDR3 DNA sequence: TGTGCCAGCACCTGGGACTACTCCTACGAGCAGTACTTC. This codes for CASTWDYSYEQYF.

This clonotype was seen at least ten times. This sequence joins TRBV6-6 and TRBJ1-2; D remains unclear. The CDR3 loop spans 13 amino acids. CDR1 is MNHNY, CDR2 SVGAGI, per germline (reference sequence). With 6 bases removed from V and 3 bases from J, the gap between germline ends came to 11 bases. In DNA, the CDR3 is TGTGCCAGCAGCCCTCAGGAGGACTATGGCTACACCTTC. Translation: CASSPQEDYGYTF.